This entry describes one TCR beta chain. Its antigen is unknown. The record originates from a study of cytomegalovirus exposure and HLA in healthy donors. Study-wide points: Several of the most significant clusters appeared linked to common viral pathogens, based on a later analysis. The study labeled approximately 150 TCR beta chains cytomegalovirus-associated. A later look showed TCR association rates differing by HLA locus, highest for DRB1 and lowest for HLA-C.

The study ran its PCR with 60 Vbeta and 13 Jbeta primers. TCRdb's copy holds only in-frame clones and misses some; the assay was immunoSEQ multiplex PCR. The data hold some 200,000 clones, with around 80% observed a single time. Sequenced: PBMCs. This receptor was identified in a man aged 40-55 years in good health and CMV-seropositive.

The CDR3 here is CASSQEVGAGRTDTQYF. In nucleotides, the CDR3 is TGTGCCAGCAGCCAAGAGGTGGGAGCGGGTAGGACAGATACGCAGTATTTT. The chain recombines TRBV4-2 with TRBJ2-3, with a weak D call TRBD2 (6 bases). The CDR3 length is 17 residues. CDR1 LGHNA and CDR2 YNFKEQ come from the germline V gene. Trimming removed 0 bases at V and 3 bases at J, with 16 bases between.